The 8 T cell receptor beta chains reported below all come from one sample, sequenced in a study of blood T cell repertoires in COVID-19. Sequencing was performed with immunoSEQ multiplex PCR; in TCRdb, only in-frame clones are kept and a portion is missing. The sample yields some 160,000 clones, roughly 74% seen once. The source material was peripheral blood. These receptors were taken from a woman aged 80 or older with acute or convalescent COVID-19.

This clone was observed a handful of times. The genes are TRBV5-5 and TRBJ1-6; 9 nucleotides match TRBD1. J was trimmed by 9 bases and V by 2 bases; bases with no gene match: 6. The CDR3 totals 15 residues. Germline V CDR1 and CDR2: SGHKS, YYEKEE (reference sequence). The DNA for the CDR3 is TGTGCCAGCAGCTTCGGACAGGGGACCGTTTCACCCCTCCACTTT. Protein product: CASSFGQGTVSPLHF.

The V and J genes are TRBV30 and TRBJ1-5; 9 bases align to TRBD1. This CDR3 has 15 residues. Germline V gene data show CDR1 as GTSNPN and CDR2 as SVGIG (reference sequence). J lost 0 bases, V lost 4 bases, and 4 bases had no gene match. The CDR3 DNA reads as TGTGCCTGGACCAAACAGGGGGCTAGCAATCAGCCCCAGCATTTT. Its translation: CAWTKQGASNQPQHF.

This clone was seen more than once but under ten times. The gene calls are TRBV27 and TRBJ2-1; the D is unclear. Looked up from germline, CDR1 is MNHEY and CDR2 is SMNVEV (reference sequence). The CDR3 contains 12 residues. Trimming shortened V by 5 bases and J by 3 bases, and 5 bases separated the two germline ends. Here the CDR3 DNA reads TGTGCCAGCAGTGGAGTCTACAATGAGCAGTTCTTC. Translation gives CASSGVYNEQFF.

The genes are TRBV5-1 and TRBJ2-3; D gene unclear. This CDR3 region has 14 residues. Germline lookup yields CDR1 SGHRS and CDR2 YFSETQ. V gave up 0 bases and J gave up 4 bases, with 9 bases separating them. The CDR3 reads CASSLAPSADTQYF. CDR3 coding DNA: TGCGCCAGCAGCTTGGCTCCTAGTGCAGATACGCAGTATTTT.

Only one count was recorded for this clone. This chain connects TRBV28 to TRBJ1-1; TRBD1 agrees at 8 bases. Looked up from germline, CDR1 is MDHEN and CDR2 is SYDVKM. The junction had 4 bases not matched to a gene; V was cut back by 6 bases and J by 1 base. This CDR3 region has 14 residues. CDR3 nucleotides: TGTGCCAGCAGAACCGGACAGGGGAACACTGAAGCTTTCTTT. As protein: CASRTGQGNTEAFF.

The rearrangement uses TRBV5-6 and TRBJ2-2; the D gene is possibly TRBD1 (5 bases). The CDR3 length is 17 residues. V was pared by 3 bases and J by 1 base, with 16 bases between. The V gene's germline CDR1 is SGHDT and CDR2 YYEEEE. The CDR3 nucleotides are TGTGCCAGCAGCTCCAATCTCAGGGATAGGAACACCGGGGAGCTGTTTTTT. Its translation: CASSSNLRDRNTGELFF.

The sample holds one count of this clone. The chain recombines TRBV7-3 with TRBJ2-3; TRBD1 matches 10 bases. This CDR3 has 16 amino acids. Germline values: CDR1 SGHTA, CDR2 FQGTGA. V lost 2 bases, J lost 4 bases, and 6 bases stayed unmatched. The CDR3 DNA is TGTGCCAGCAGCTTATCCTCGACAGGGGGCGCAGATACGCAGTATTTT. Amino acids: CASSLSSTGGADTQYF.

In this sample, this clone turned up once. This chain links TRBV30 with TRBJ2-7, with 9 bases aligning to TRBD1. The CDR3 is 14 residues long. Germline loops: CDR1 GTSNPN, CDR2 SVGIG (reference sequence). V lost 5 bases and J lost 6; bases outside the gene matches: 11. The DNA for the CDR3 is TGTGCCTGGGGCCCCGGGGACAGGGTTCTCGAGCAGTACTTC. Protein sequence: CAWGPGDRVLEQYF. Complete variable domain (other parts from reference TRBV30 and TRBJ2-7): SQTIHQWPATLVQPVGSPLSLECTVEGTSNPNLYWYRQAAGRGLQLLFYSVGIGQISSEVPQNLSASRPQDRQFILSSKKLLLSDSGFYLCAWGPGDRVLEQYFGPGTRLTVT.